Below, one T cell receptor (beta chain) is given with its context. Its antigen is not known. Germline assignment: CDR1 SGHVS and CDR2 FNYEAQ. The CDR3 runs to 15 residues. This entry comes from a study of CXCR3-negative and CXCR3-positive naive CD8 T cells. Study-level information: Collectively, the libraries yielded about 135 million TRB reads in total, at about 1.5 +/- 0.3 million per library. Notes on the study in general: TRB CDR3 hydrophobicity was greater in CXCR3-positive naive cells than in CXCR3-negative naive cells. Relative to memory CD8+ cells, whose diversity was much lower, both naive subsets had comparably high diversity.

The libraries of TRB cDNA were constructed through 5' RACE using UMI labels. No DNA is given; TCRdb re-called the 5' RACE reads and lists each CDR3 protein once. Reported are 55,000 to 70,000 distinct CDR3 sequences; the ten largest clones contain around 0.7%. At about 270,000 cells each, triplicate sorts were carried out for each CD8+ T cell subset. Cells classed as naive CD8+ T cells were CD45RO-CCR7+CD27+CD95-. This clonotype originated in a human donor in good health. Some clones in this sample may be carry-over from other donors' samples. The chain couples TRBV7-6 to TRBJ2-3; TCRdb calls TRBD1, which cannot be checked without DNA. What was sequenced was naive CXCR3+ CD8+ T cells from blood. Subset defined: CD45RO-CCR7+CD27+CD95- naive CD8+ T cells expressing CXCR3 (TNR3+). This CDR3 reads CASSSGQGTTDTQYF.